This TCR beta chain derives from a study of long-term antiretroviral therapy in people with HIV. The study's findings and limits: With ART, diversity went up but was still lower than in transplant donor controls. Researchers lacked any data on ART adherence, viral resistance or therapy changes. Whereas controls had wider CDR3 length ranges, HIV repertoires had narrower ones.

This CDR3 contains 14 residues. The V end lost 6 bases, the J end lost 4 bases, and 15 bases lay between the germline ends. The germline CDR1 and CDR2 sequences are LNHDA and SQIVND (reference sequence). Survey-level resolution applied to immunoSEQ assay v3.0. Profiling relied on immunoSEQ multiplex PCR, and the TCRdb table lists in-frame clones only, not all of them. The sample has 25,000 or so clones; over 75% are singletons. The table lists this clone with a few counts. As yet, its antigen is unknown. The sequences come from unsorted PBMCs, collected 1.5 years before starting antiretroviral therapy. The sequence was obtained from a man aged 18 to 30 with HIV. The rearrangement joins TRBV19 to TRBJ1-2; D remains unclear. CDR3 sequence: CASRLRTATYGYTF. In DNA form, the CDR3 reads TGTGCCAGTAGGCTACGAACAGCGACCTATGGCTACACCTTC.